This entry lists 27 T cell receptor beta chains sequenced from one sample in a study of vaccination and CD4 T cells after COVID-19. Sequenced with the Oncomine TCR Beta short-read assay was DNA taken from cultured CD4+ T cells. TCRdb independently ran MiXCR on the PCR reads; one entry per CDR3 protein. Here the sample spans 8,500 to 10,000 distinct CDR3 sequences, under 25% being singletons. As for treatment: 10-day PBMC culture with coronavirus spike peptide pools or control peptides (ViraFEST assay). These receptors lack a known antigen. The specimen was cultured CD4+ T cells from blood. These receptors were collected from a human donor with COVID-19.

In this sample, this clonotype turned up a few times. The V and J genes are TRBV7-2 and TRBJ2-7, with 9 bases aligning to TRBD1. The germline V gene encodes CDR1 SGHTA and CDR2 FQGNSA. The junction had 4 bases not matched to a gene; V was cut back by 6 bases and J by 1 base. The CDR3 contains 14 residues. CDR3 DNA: TGTGCCAGCAGTTACGGGACAGGGTCCTACGAGCAGTACTTC. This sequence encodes CASSYGTGSYEQYF. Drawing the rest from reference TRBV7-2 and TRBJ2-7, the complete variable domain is GAGVSQSPSNKVTEKGKDVELRCDPISGHTALYWYRQSLGQGLEFLIYFQGNSAPDKSGLPSDRFSAERTGGSVSTLTIQRTQQEDSAVYLCASSYGTGSYEQYFGPGTRLTVT.

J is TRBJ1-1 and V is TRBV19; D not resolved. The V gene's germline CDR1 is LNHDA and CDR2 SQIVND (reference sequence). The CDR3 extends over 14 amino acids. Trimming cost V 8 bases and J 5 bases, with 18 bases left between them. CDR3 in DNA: TGTGCCAGTCGCGAAACCTGGGGTAGGACTGAAGCTTTCTTT. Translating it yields CASRETWGRTEAFF.

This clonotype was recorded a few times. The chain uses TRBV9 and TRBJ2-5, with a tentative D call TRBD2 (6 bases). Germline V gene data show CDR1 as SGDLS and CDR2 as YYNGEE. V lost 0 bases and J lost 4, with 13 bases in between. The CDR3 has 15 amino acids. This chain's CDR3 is CASSVEEGIVETQYF. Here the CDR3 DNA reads TGTGCCAGCAGCGTAGAGGAGGGAATAGTAGAGACCCAGTACTTC.

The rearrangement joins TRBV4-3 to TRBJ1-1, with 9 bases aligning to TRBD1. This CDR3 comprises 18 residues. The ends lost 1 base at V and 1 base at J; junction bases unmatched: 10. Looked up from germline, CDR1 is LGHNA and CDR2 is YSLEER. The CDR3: CASSQATGQGSGNTEAFF. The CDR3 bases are TGCGCCAGCAGCCAAGCCACTGGACAGGGGTCCGGGAACACTGAAGCTTTCTTT.

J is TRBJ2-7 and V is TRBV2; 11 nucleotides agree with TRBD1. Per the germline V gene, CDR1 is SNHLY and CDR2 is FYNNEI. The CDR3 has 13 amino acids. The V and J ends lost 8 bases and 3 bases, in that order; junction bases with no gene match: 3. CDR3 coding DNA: TGTGCCAGCCAGGGGACAGGGGGCTACGAGCAGTACTTC. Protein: CASQGTGGYEQYF.

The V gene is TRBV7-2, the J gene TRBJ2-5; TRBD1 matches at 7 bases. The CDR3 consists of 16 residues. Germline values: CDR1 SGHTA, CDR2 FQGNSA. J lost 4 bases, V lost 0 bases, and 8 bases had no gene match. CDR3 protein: CASSLARQGSRETQYF. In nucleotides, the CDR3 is TGTGCCAGCAGCTTAGCCCGACAGGGCTCAAGAGAGACCCAGTACTTC.

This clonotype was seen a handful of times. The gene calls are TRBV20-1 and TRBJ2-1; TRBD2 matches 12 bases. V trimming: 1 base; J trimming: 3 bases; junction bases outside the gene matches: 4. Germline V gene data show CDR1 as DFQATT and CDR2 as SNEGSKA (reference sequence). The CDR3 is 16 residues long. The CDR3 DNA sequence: TGCAGTGCTAGAGGGACTAGCGGGGACCTCTACAATGAGCAGTTCTTC. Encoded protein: CSARGTSGDLYNEQFF.

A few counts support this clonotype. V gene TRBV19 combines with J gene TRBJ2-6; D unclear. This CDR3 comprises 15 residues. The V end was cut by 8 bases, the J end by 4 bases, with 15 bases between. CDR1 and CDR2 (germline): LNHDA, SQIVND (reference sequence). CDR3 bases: TGTGCCAGTTGTTCCCTAAGTGCCGGGGCCAACGTCCTGACTTTC. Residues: CASCSLSAGANVLTF.

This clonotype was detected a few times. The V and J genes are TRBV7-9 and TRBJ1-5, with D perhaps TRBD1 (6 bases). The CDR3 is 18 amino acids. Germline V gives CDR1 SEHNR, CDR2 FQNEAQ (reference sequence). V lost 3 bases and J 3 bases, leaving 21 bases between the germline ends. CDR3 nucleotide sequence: TGTGCCAGCAGCTTGTATCAGGGGCTGGGGATAGACAATCAGCCCCAGCATTTT. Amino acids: CASSLYQGLGIDNQPQHF.

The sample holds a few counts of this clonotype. The CDR3 region is CAWSVKTASGNTIYF. Here the CDR3 DNA reads TGTGCCTGGTCGGTAAAGACAGCCTCTGGAAACACCATATATTTT. The chain uses TRBV30 and TRBJ1-3, with a weak D call TRBD1 (5 bases). V was pared by 5 bases and J by 0 bases, with 14 bases between. This CDR3 comprises 15 residues. CDR1 and CDR2 from the germline V gene are GTSNPN and SVGIG (reference sequence).

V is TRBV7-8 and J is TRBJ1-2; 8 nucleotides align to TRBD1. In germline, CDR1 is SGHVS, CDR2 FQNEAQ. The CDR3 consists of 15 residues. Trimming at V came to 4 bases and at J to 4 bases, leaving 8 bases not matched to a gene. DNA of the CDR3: TGTGCCAGCAGCTCACTCGACAGGGGATGCTATGGCTACACCTTC. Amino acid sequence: CASSSLDRGCYGYTF. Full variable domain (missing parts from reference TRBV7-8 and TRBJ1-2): GAGVSQSPRYKVAKRGQDVALRCDPISGHVSLFWYQQALGQGPEFLTYFQNEAQLDKSGLPSDRFFAERPEGSVSTLKIQRTQQEDSAVYLCASSSLDRGCYGYTFGSGTRLTVV.

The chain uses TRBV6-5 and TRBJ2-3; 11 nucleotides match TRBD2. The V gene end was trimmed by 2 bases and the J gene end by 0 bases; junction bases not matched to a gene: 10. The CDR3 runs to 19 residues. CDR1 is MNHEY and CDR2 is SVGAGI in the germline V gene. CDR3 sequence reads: CASSYIVLAGAYSTDTQYF. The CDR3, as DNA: TGTGCCAGCAGTTACATAGTACTAGCGGGGGCTTACAGCACAGATACGCAGTATTTT.

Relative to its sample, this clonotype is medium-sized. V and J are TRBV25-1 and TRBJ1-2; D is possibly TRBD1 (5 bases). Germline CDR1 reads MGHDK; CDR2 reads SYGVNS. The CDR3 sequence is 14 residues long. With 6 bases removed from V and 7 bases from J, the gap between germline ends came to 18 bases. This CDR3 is CASRGQGPLRGYTF. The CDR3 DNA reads TGTGCCAGCAGGGGGCAGGGCCCTCTGCGTGGCTACACCTTC.

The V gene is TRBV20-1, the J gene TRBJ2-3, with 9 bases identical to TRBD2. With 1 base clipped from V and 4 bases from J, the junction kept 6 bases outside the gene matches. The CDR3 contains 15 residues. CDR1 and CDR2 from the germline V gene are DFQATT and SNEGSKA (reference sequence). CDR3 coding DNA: TGCAGTGCTAGAGCCCAGCGGGGGGTTCCAGATACGCAGTATTTT. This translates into CSARAQRGVPDTQYF.

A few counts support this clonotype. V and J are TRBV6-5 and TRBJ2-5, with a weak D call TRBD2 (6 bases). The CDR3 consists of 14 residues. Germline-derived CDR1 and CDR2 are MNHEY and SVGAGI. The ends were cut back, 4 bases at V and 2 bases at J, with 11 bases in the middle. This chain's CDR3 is CASSFRGTQETQYF. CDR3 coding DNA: TGTGCCAGCAGTTTCCGGGGGACTCAAGAGACCCAGTACTTC.

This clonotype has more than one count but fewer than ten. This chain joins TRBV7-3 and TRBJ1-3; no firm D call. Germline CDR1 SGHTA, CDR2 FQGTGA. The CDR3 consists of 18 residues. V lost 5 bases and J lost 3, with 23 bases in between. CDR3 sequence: CASSPPERKRVCGNTIYF. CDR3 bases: TGTGCCAGCAGCCCCCCCGAGAGGAAGAGGGTTTGTGGAAACACCATATATTTT.

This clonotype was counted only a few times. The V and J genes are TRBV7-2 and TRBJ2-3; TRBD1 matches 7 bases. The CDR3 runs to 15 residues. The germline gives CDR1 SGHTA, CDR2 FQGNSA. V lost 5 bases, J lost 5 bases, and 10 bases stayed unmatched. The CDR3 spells CASSPSGTEVDTQYF. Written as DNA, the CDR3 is TGTGCCAGCAGCCCCTCCGGGACAGAAGTAGATACGCAGTATTTT.

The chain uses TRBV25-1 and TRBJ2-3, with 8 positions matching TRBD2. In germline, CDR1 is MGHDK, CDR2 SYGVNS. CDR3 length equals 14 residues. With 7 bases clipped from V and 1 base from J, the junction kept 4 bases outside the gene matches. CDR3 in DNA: TGTGCCAGCACCCGCGGGGGGCGCACAGATACGCAGTATTTT. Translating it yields CASTRGGRTDTQYF. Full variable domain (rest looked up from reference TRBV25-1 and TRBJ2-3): EADIYQTPRYLVIGTGKKITLECSQTMGHDKMYWYQQDPGMELHLIHYSYGVNSTEKGDLSSESTVSRIRTEHFPLTLESARPSHTSQYLCASTRGGRTDTQYFGPGTRLTVL.

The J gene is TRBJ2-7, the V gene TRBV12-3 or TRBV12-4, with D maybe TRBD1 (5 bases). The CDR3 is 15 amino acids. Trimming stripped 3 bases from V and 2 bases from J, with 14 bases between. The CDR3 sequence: CASSFGQGLTYEQYF. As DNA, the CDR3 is TGTGCCAGCAGTTTCGGGCAGGGCCTAACCTACGAGCAGTACTTC.

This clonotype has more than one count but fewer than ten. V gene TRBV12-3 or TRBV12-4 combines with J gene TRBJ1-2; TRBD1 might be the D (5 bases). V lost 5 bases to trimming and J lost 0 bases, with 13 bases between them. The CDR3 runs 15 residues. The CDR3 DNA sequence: TGTGCCAGCAGTAAAGGGGACGCTACTAACTATGGCTACACCTTC. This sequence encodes CASSKGDATNYGYTF.

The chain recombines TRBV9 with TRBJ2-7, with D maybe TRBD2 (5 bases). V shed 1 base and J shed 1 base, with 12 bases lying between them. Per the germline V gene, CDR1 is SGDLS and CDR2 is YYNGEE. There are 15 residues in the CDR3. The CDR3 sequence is CASSVSWTDSYEQYF. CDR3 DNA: TGTGCCAGCAGCGTATCCTGGACTGATTCCTACGAGCAGTACTTC.

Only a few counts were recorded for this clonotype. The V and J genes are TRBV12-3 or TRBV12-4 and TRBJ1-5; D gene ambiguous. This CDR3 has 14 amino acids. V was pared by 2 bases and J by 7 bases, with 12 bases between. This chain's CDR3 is CASSLTSVRQPQHF. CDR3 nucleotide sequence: TGTGCCAGCAGTTTAACTTCCGTTAGGCAGCCCCAGCATTTT.

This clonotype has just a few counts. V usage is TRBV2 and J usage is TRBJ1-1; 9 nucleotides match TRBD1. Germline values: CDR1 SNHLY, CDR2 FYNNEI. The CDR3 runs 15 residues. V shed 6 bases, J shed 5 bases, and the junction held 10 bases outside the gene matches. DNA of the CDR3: TGTGCCAGCAGAGCCGGACAGGGGATAGAAACTGAAGCTTTCTTT. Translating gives CASRAGQGIETEAFF. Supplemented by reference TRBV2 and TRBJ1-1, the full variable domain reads EPEVTQTPSHQVTQMGQEVILRCVPISNHLYFYWYRQILGQKVEFLVSFYNNEISEKSEIFDDQFSVERPDGSNFTLKIRSTKLEDSAMYFCASRAGQGIETEAFFGQGTRLTVV.

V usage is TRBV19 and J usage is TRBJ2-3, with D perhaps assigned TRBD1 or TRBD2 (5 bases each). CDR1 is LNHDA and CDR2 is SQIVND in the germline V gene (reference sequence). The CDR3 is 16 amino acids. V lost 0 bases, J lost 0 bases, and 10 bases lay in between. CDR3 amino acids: CASSIDRGRSTDTQYF. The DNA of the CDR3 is TGTGCCAGTAGTATAGATCGGGGACGTAGCACAGATACGCAGTATTTT.

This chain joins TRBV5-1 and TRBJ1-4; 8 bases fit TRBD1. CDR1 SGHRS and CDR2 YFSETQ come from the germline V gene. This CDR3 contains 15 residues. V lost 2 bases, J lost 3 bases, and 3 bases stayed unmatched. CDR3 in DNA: TGCGCCAGCAGCTTCAGGGGGCCGCCTAATGAAAAACTGTTTTTT. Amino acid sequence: CASSFRGPPNEKLFF.

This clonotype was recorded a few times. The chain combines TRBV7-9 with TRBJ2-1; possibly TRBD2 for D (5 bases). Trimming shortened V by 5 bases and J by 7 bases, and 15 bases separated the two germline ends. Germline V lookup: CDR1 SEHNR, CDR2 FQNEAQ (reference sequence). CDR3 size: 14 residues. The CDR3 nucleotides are TGTGCCAGCAGCCAACATAACGGGGTAAATGAGCAGTTCTTC. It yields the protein CASSQHNGVNEQFF.

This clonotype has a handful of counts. CDR3 coding DNA: TGTGCCACCAGTGACCGACAGGGTCGTGGCTACACCTTC. Its translation is CATSDRQGRGYTF. This chain joins TRBV24-1 and TRBJ1-2; the match to TRBD1 covers 7 bases. The V and J ends lost 4 bases and 7 bases, in that order; junction bases with no gene match: 5. Germline values: CDR1 KGHDR, CDR2 SFDVKD. This CDR3 has 13 amino acids.